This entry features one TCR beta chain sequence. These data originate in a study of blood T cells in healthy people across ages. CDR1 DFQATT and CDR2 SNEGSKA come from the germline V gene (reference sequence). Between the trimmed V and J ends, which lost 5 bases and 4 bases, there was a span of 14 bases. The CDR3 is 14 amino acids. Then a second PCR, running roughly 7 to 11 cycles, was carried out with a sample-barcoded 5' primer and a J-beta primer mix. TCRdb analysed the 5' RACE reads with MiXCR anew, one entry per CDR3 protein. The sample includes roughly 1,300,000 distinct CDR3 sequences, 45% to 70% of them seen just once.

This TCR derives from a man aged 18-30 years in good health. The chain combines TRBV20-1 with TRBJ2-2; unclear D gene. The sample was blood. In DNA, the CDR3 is TGCAGTGCTCCGGCGTCCCCGGGCACCGGGGAGCTGTTTTTT. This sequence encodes CSAPASPGTGELFF.